Each of the 32 T cell receptor beta chains below was sequenced from the same sample in a study of blood T cell repertoires in COVID-19. Assay used: immunoSEQ multiplex PCR; TCRdb lists only in-frame clones, some missing. The table lists 130,000 to 150,000 clones, around 87% of them singletons. Sample: peripheral blood. Receptors were obtained from a man aged 18 to 29 with COVID-19, enrolled during active disease.

This clone was detected only once. The J gene is TRBJ2-4, the V gene TRBV6-1; 13 bases map to TRBD2. The CDR3 has 17 amino acids. The germline CDR1 and CDR2 sequences are MNHNS and SASEGT. Losses at the gene ends were 3 bases for V and 4 bases for J; bases not matched to a gene: 6. CDR3 protein: CASSDWTSGRSKNIQYF. The CDR3 DNA reads TGTGCCAGCAGTGACTGGACTAGCGGGAGATCAAAAAACATTCAGTACTTC.

The V and J genes are TRBV6-5 and TRBJ2-2; 7 nucleotides agree with TRBD1. CDR3 size: 16 residues. CDR1 is MNHEY and CDR2 is SVGAGI in the germline V gene. J gave up 0 bases and V 4 bases, and 5 bases lay outside the gene matches. The CDR3 protein is CASSSRGSANTGELFF. The CDR3 nucleotides are TGTGCCAGCAGTTCCAGGGGGAGCGCGAACACCGGGGAGCTGTTTTTT.

This clone is a singleton in its sample. The V call is TRBV5-5, the J call TRBJ1-3; weak D call: TRBD1 (6 bases). The germline V gene encodes CDR1 SGHKS and CDR2 YYEKEE (reference sequence). The CDR3 extends over 14 amino acids. V dropped 4 bases and J dropped 0 bases, with 8 bases sitting between them. The CDR3 loop is CASSRDNSGNTIYF. As DNA, the CDR3 is TGTGCCAGCAGCCGGGACAACTCTGGAAACACCATATATTTT.

The chain is built from TRBV27 and TRBJ2-2; TRBD2 might be the D (6 bases). V was pared by 4 bases and J by 2 bases, with 11 bases between. Germline V lookup: CDR1 MNHEY, CDR2 SMNVEV (reference sequence). CDR3 size: 15 residues. CDR3 DNA sequence: TGTGCCAGCAGTTCCTGGAGGGACAACACCGGGGAGCTGTTTTTT. This gives the protein CASSSWRDNTGELFF.

The J gene is TRBJ2-1, the V gene TRBV3-1 (or the pseudogene TRBV3-2); 7 bases map to TRBD2. Germline values: CDR1 LGHDT, CDR2 YNNKEL (reference sequence). The CDR3 contains 17 residues. Germline trimming cut 4 bases from V and 1 base from J; bases unmatched to any gene: 10. CDR3 in DNA: TGTGCCAGCAGCCCTCCGGAGCGGGGAATTTCCTACAATGAGCAGTTCTTC. Protein product: CASSPPERGISYNEQFF.

The rearrangement uses TRBV11-2 and TRBJ1-2; 9 nucleotides agree with TRBD1. Germline V gene data show CDR1 as SGHAT and CDR2 as FQNNGV. V was pared by 4 bases and J by 3 bases, with 3 bases of the junction left unmatched. CDR3 length equals 14 residues. This CDR3 reads CASSWDRADYGYTF. The CDR3 DNA follows: TGTGCCAGCAGCTGGGACAGGGCGGACTATGGCTACACCTTC.

The V gene is TRBV11-2, the J gene TRBJ1-1, with a possible D match to TRBD1 (5 bases). CDR1 and CDR2 from the germline V gene are SGHAT and FQNNGV. Trimming removed 5 bases at V and 4 bases at J, with 20 bases between. The CDR3 extends over 16 amino acids. The CDR3 nucleotides are TGTGCCAGCAGCCGGGGACTACCCGTTCGTGGCACTGAAGCTTTCTTT. Translated: CASSRGLPVRGTEAFF.

CDR3 amino acids: CASSLGQGKSPLHF. The CDR3 DNA is TGTGCCAGCAGCTTGGGACAGGGGAAGTCACCCCTCCACTTT. V is TRBV13 and J is TRBJ1-6; 10 bases line up with TRBD1. With 3 bases clipped from V and 10 bases from J, the junction kept 3 bases outside the gene matches. There are 14 residues in the CDR3. Germline CDR1 is PRHDT and CDR2 is FYEKMQ (reference sequence).

The gene calls are TRBV5-1 and TRBJ1-2; D is perhaps TRBD1 (5 bases). Trimming stripped 2 bases from V and 3 bases from J, with 14 bases between. In germline, CDR1 is SGHRS, CDR2 YFSETQ. This CDR3 has 15 residues. CDR3 region: CASSFGARQDYGYTF. For the CDR3, the DNA is TGCGCCAGCAGCTTTGGGGCCAGGCAGGACTATGGCTACACCTTC. The complete variable domain, with remaining parts taken from reference TRBV5-1 and TRBJ1-2, reads KAGVTQTPRYLIKTRGQQVTLSCSPISGHRSVSWYQQTPGQGLQFLFEYFSETQRNKGNFPGRFSGRQFSNSRSEMNVSTLELGDSALYLCASSFGARQDYGYTFGSGTRLTVV.

The chain is built from TRBV30 and TRBJ2-1, with TRBD1 matching over 8 bases. The V gene's germline CDR1 is GTSNPN and CDR2 SVGIG (reference sequence). This CDR3 region has 12 residues. V was pared by 7 bases and J by 9 bases, with 8 bases of the junction left unmatched. CDR3 DNA sequence: TGTGCCTTCGTGGGCAGGGGGCGTGAGCAGTTCTTC. This gives the protein CAFVGRGREQFF. Using reference TRBV30 and TRBJ2-1 for the parts outside the CDR3, the full variable domain is SQTIHQWPATLVQPVGSPLSLECTVEGTSNPNLYWYRQAAGRGLQLLFYSVGIGQISSEVPQNLSASRPQDRQFILSSKKLLLSDSGFYLCAFVGRGREQFFGPGTRLTVL.

The chain combines TRBV19 with TRBJ2-1, with D uncertain. Germline V gene lookup returns CDR1 LNHDA and CDR2 SQIVND (reference sequence). V lost 1 base and J 4 bases, leaving 11 bases between the germline ends. There are 15 residues in the CDR3. CDR3 in amino acids: CASSIGSRGYNEQFF. The CDR3 DNA is TGTGCCAGTAGTATAGGGTCACGAGGATACAATGAGCAGTTCTTC.

The chain links TRBV28 to TRBJ2-5; the match to TRBD2 covers 14 bases. The trim removed 5 bases at V and 3 bases at J, leaving 2 bases unmatched. CDR1 is MDHEN and CDR2 is SYDVKM in the germline V gene. The CDR3 consists of 15 residues. In nucleotides, the CDR3 is TGTGCCAGCAGTCCGGGACTAGCGGGAGAAGAGACCCAGTACTTC. Encoded protein: CASSPGLAGEETQYF.

The chain links TRBV19 to TRBJ2-7; 11 bases are a match to TRBD2. Germline CDR1 LNHDA, CDR2 SQIVND (reference sequence). Germline trimming cut 3 bases from V and 4 bases from J; bases unmatched to any gene: 5. This CDR3 has 15 amino acids. The CDR3 reads CASSIAGTSGYEQYF. The CDR3 DNA follows: TGTGCCAGTAGTATTGCCGGGACTAGCGGTTACGAGCAGTACTTC.

V is TRBV7-8 and J is TRBJ2-2, with 9 bases fitting TRBD2. This CDR3 has 18 residues. V shed 1 base, J shed 3 bases, and the junction held 9 bases outside the gene matches. The germline V gene has CDR1 SGHVS and CDR2 FQNEAQ. This chain's CDR3 is CASSLGGRSGSDTGELFF. The DNA for the CDR3 is TGTGCCAGCAGCTTAGGGGGACGTAGCGGGAGTGACACCGGGGAGCTGTTTTTT.

This chain links TRBV5-5 with TRBJ2-7, with 9 bases fitting TRBD1. Germline V gives CDR1 SGHKS, CDR2 YYEKEE (reference sequence). The CDR3 contains 14 residues. Trimming cost V 3 bases and J 6 bases; bases outside gene matches: 7. The CDR3 DNA sequence: TGTGCCAGCAGCTGGGGGACAGGGTTCTTCGAGCAGTACTTC. It specifies CASSWGTGFFEQYF.

J is TRBJ2-1 and V is TRBV29-1, with D tentatively TRBD2 (6 bases). The CDR3 is made up of 14 amino acids. Germline CDR1 SQVTM, CDR2 ANQGSEA. Trimming took off 8 bases at V and 0 bases at J, with 14 bases between the two ends. Here the CDR3 DNA reads TGCAGCTCCTTGGAGGGGAGCTCCTACAATGAGCAGTTCTTC. This codes for CSSLEGSSYNEQFF.

V gene TRBV24-1 combines with J gene TRBJ2-1; 10 positions match TRBD2. Trimming removed 3 bases from V and 5 bases from J; junction bases left unmatched: 6. The germline V gene has CDR1 KGHDR and CDR2 SFDVKD. CDR3 length equals 16 residues. The CDR3 sequence: CATSDASGRVDNEQFF. CDR3 nucleotide sequence: TGTGCCACCAGTGATGCAAGCGGGAGGGTTGACAATGAGCAGTTCTTC.

The chain uses TRBV9 and TRBJ1-5; tentatively, D is TRBD1 (6 bases). The germline V gene encodes CDR1 SGDLS and CDR2 YYNGEE. This CDR3 is 13 amino acids long. V was pared by 5 bases and J by 5 bases, with 11 bases between. The CDR3 bases are TGTGCCAGCAGTACCAGGGGAGATCAGCCCCAGCATTTT. This sequence encodes CASSTRGDQPQHF.

V usage is TRBV6-5 and J usage is TRBJ1-1, with TRBD1 as a possible D gene (6 bases). Germline-derived CDR1 and CDR2 are MNHEY and SVGAGI. This CDR3 is 14 amino acids long. The V end lost 6 bases, the J end lost 0 bases, and 11 bases lay between the germline ends. The CDR3 bases are TGTGCCAGCAGGTCGGGACATATGAACACTGAAGCTTTCTTT. This encodes CASRSGHMNTEAFF.

The V gene is TRBV30, the J gene TRBJ2-2; 9 bases are a match to TRBD2. With V trimmed by 2 bases and J by 1 base, 11 bases remained unmatched. This CDR3 comprises 18 residues. The V gene's germline CDR1 is GTSNPN and CDR2 SVGIG (reference sequence). CDR3 nucleotide sequence: TGTGCCTGGAGTTCCGAGCCTAGCGGGACCAAGAACACCGGGGAGCTGTTTTTT. Translation gives CAWSSEPSGTKNTGELFF.

This clone was detected once. The rearrangement links TRBV6-1 to TRBJ1-5; D may be TRBD1 (6 bases). The V gene's germline CDR1 is MNHNS and CDR2 SASEGT. The V end was cut by 0 bases, the J end by 7 bases, with 13 bases between. The CDR3 contains 15 residues. CDR3 nucleotides: TGTGCCAGCAGTGAAGCGAGGACAGTGAGGCAGCCCCAGCATTTT. Translated: CASSEARTVRQPQHF.

The V gene is TRBV5-6, the J gene TRBJ1-1; no clear D. This CDR3 contains 14 residues. V gave up 0 bases and J gave up 10 bases, with 16 bases separating them. Germline-derived CDR1 and CDR2 are SGHDT and YYEEEE. CDR3 sequence: CASSLAAKARGAFF. The CDR3 nucleotides are TGTGCCAGCAGCTTGGCCGCCAAAGCGAGAGGAGCTTTCTTT.

This clone was recorded only once. This chain uses TRBV6-5 with TRBJ2-7; 11 positions agree with TRBD1. The V gene's germline CDR1 is MNHEY and CDR2 SVGAGI. The CDR3 extends over 15 amino acids. V shed 7 bases and J 3 bases; nucleotides not matched to a gene: 8. CDR3 bases: TGTGCCAGCACCCCGATCGGGACAGGGGGCTACGAGCAGTACTTC. Translation gives CASTPIGTGGYEQYF.

This chain joins TRBV28 and TRBJ1-1; D remains ambiguous. V was trimmed by 3 bases and J by 4 bases, leaving 6 bases between them. Per germline, CDR1 MDHEN and CDR2 SYDVKM. The CDR3 consists of 12 residues. CDR3 region: CASSLWPTEAFF. CDR3 coding DNA: TGTGCCAGCAGTTTGTGGCCCACTGAAGCTTTCTTT.

The V gene is TRBV6-8, the J gene TRBJ2-3, with 9 bases identical to TRBD1. Germline trimming cut 5 bases from V and 6 bases from J; bases unmatched to any gene: 9. The CDR3 runs 15 residues. The germline gives CDR1 MNHGY, CDR2 SAAAGT. This CDR3 is CASSMNRDRVDTQYF. Here the CDR3 DNA reads TGTGCCAGCAGTATGAACCGGGACAGGGTTGATACGCAGTATTTT.

In this sample, this clone turned up once. The CDR3 region is CATSRELAGGDEQFF. The CDR3 nucleotides are TGTGCCACCAGCAGAGAATTAGCGGGAGGTGATGAGCAGTTCTTC. The rearrangement uses TRBV15 and TRBJ2-1; TRBD2 aligns across 10 bases. With 0 bases clipped from V and 8 bases from J, the junction kept 4 bases outside the gene matches. The germline gives CDR1 LNHNV, CDR2 YYDKDF (reference sequence). This CDR3 has 15 amino acids.

This chain connects TRBV28 to TRBJ2-1; 14 bases fit TRBD2. The CDR3 spans 18 residues. Per germline, CDR1 MDHEN and CDR2 SYDVKM. The J segment lost 4 bases and the V segment lost 4 bases, leaving 9 bases of the junction unmatched. This CDR3 reads CASSSLGLAGGPYNEQFF. The CDR3 bases are TGTGCCAGCAGTTCCCTCGGACTAGCGGGAGGCCCATACAATGAGCAGTTCTTC. Full variable domain (rest looked up from reference TRBV28 and TRBJ2-1): DVKVTQSSRYLVKRTGEKVFLECVQDMDHENMFWYRQDPGLGLRLIYFSYDVKMKEKGDIPEGYSVSREKKERFSLILESASTNQTSMYLCASSSLGLAGGPYNEQFFGPGTRLTVL.

This chain joins TRBV6-5 and TRBJ1-1, with TRBD1 matching 8 bases. Germline V gives CDR1 MNHEY, CDR2 SVGAGI. The length of the CDR3 is 14 residues. V was clipped by 6 bases and J by 1 base; unmatched bases: 4. The CDR3 DNA is TGTGCCAGCAGCTGGGGACAGGCGAACACTGAAGCTTTCTTT. It specifies CASSWGQANTEAFF.

This chain uses TRBV20-1 with TRBJ2-5; the D gene is possibly TRBD1 (5 bases). The CDR3 loop spans 13 amino acids. V was pared by 3 bases and J by 5 bases, with 13 bases between. Per the germline V gene, CDR1 is DFQATT and CDR2 is SNEGSKA (reference sequence). CDR3 sequence (DNA): TGCAGTGCTAGTTTGGGGCCGAGGGAGACCCAGTACTTC. It encodes CSASLGPRETQYF.

The chain has TRBV2 and TRBJ2-1; D is possibly TRBD2 (6 bases). V lost 6 bases to trimming and J lost 2 bases, with 14 bases between them. The CDR3 totals 15 residues. Germline values: CDR1 SNHLY, CDR2 FYNNEI. Written as DNA, the CDR3 is TGTGCCAGCAGCTTAGCGGCTTTAACCTACAATGAGCAGTTCTTC. Translating it yields CASSLAALTYNEQFF.

This clone occurred once. The rearrangement joins TRBV5-1 to TRBJ1-2; D perhaps matches TRBD1 (6 bases). CDR1 and CDR2 from the germline V gene are SGHRS and YFSETQ. The CDR3 is 15 amino acids. Deletions cut 0 bases from V and 8 bases from J, with 17 bases between. CDR3 sequence: CASSLGQGPIRGYTF. CDR3 nucleotides: TGCGCCAGCAGCTTGGGTCAGGGGCCCATTCGGGGCTACACCTTC.

This chain connects TRBV5-4 to TRBJ2-3, with D tentatively TRBD2 (5 bases). This CDR3 comprises 14 residues. The V gene lost 2 bases and the J gene lost 2 bases, with 9 bases spanning the gap. Germline V gene sequence: CDR1 SGHNT, CDR2 YYREEE (reference sequence). The CDR3, as DNA: TGTGCCAGCAGCTTTGAGGGCAACACAGATACGCAGTATTTT. Translating gives CASSFEGNTDTQYF.